One and the same sample provided the 8 T cell receptor beta chains below, sequenced in a study of shared clonotypes between healthy human individuals. The data were produced by immunoSEQ multiplex PCR, yet TCRdb's version contains in-frame clones alone and is incomplete. The table shows some 980,000 clones, with less than 85% occurring only once. What was sequenced was memory CD4+ T cells sorted from blood. Subset reported: CD45RA-negative fraction. These receptors all stem from a young man in good health.

V and J are TRBV6-1 and TRBJ2-6, with 7 positions matching TRBD1. This CDR3 contains 15 residues. CDR1 MNHNS and CDR2 SASEGT come from the germline V gene. V gave up 3 bases and J gave up 3 bases; unmatched junction bases: 2. The CDR3 coding sequence is TGTGCCAGCAGTGACGACAGGGTTGGGGCCAACGTCCTGACTTTC. Amino acid sequence: CASSDDRVGANVLTF.

J is TRBJ2-3 and V is TRBV7-9; TRBD1 aligns across 7 bases. Germline V gene sequence: CDR1 SEHNR, CDR2 FQNEAQ (reference sequence). The CDR3 covers 16 residues. The J segment lost 4 bases and the V segment lost 3 bases, leaving 10 bases of the junction unmatched. The CDR3 bases are TGTGCCAGCAGCTTTAAACGACAGGGCGACCCAGATACGCAGTATTTT. It yields the protein CASSFKRQGDPDTQYF. Full variable domain (rest looked up from reference TRBV7-9 and TRBJ2-3): DTGVSQNPRHKITKRGQNVTFRCDPISEHNRLYWYRQTLGQGPEFLTYFQNEAQLEKSRLLSDRFSAERPKGSFSTLEIQRTEQGDSAMYLCASSFKRQGDPDTQYFGPGTRLTVL.

The genes are TRBV5-1 and TRBJ2-5; TRBD2 agrees at 7 bases. J was trimmed by 4 bases and V by 4 bases; bases with no gene match: 7. The CDR3 totals 14 residues. Germline V gene data show CDR1 as SGHRS and CDR2 as YFSETQ. The CDR3 sequence: CASSPVLAGETQYF. CDR3 in DNA: TGCGCCAGCAGCCCGGTGTTAGCGGGAGAGACCCAGTACTTC.

Notes on this clone: Other DNA sequences in this sample translate to the same CDR3. The genes are TRBV7-2 and TRBJ2-1; D unresolved. V gave up 0 bases and J gave up 0 bases, with 9 bases separating them. CDR1 SGHTA and CDR2 FQGNSA come from the germline V gene. The CDR3 has 16 amino acids. This chain's CDR3 is CASSLAESSSYNEQFF. The CDR3 region has the DNA TGTGCCAGCAGCTTAGCGGAATCAAGCTCCTACAATGAGCAGTTCTTC.

The rearrangement uses TRBV2 and TRBJ1-6; 7 nucleotides match TRBD1. The CDR3 runs 15 residues. The trim removed 3 bases at V and 6 bases at J, leaving 5 bases unmatched. CDR1 is SNHLY and CDR2 is FYNNEI in the germline V gene. CDR3 coding DNA: TGTGCCAGCAGTGAGAGACAGGGAACTAATTCACCCCTCCACTTT. The encoded protein is CASSERQGTNSPLHF.

V usage is TRBV27 and J usage is TRBJ1-5; the D gene is possibly TRBD1 (6 bases). CDR1 and CDR2 from the germline V gene are MNHEY and SMNVEV (reference sequence). Trimming stripped 2 bases from V and 6 bases from J, with 23 bases between. The CDR3 has 18 residues. DNA for the CDR3: TGTGCCAGCAGTTTACGTTTTGGTCGTGGGTCAGGGGCTCAGCCCCAGCATTTT. It translates to CASSLRFGRGSGAQPQHF.

V is TRBV5-6 and J is TRBJ1-2, with 7 bases fitting TRBD1. The germline V gene encodes CDR1 SGHDT and CDR2 YYEEEE. V dropped 4 bases and J dropped 4; count of bases not matched to a gene: 10. This CDR3 spans 15 amino acids. CDR3 bases: TGTGCCAGCAGCAGAACAGGGGCCGGCTTCTATGGCTACACCTTC. Its translation: CASSRTGAGFYGYTF.

The V and J genes are TRBV5-1 and TRBJ2-1; a weak D match, TRBD1 (6 bases). With 0 bases removed from V and 6 bases from J, the gap between germline ends came to 16 bases. The CDR3 loop spans 16 amino acids. Looked up from germline, CDR1 is SGHRS and CDR2 is YFSETQ. CDR3 in DNA: TGCGCCAGCAGCTTGGGTTTCAGGGCAGGGGTCAATGAGCAGTTCTTC. Its translation: CASSLGFRAGVNEQFF. The full variable domain, its missing parts supplied by reference TRBV5-1 and TRBJ2-1, is KAGVTQTPRYLIKTRGQQVTLSCSPISGHRSVSWYQQTPGQGLQFLFEYFSETQRNKGNFPGRFSGRQFSNSRSEMNVSTLELGDSALYLCASSLGFRAGVNEQFFGPGTRLTVL.